This TCR beta chain was profiled in a study of blood T cell repertoires in COVID-19. Living in 24 US areas, the participants were between 18 and 89 years of age. Participants reported their clinical history, and cohort assignment relied on those reports. Using immunoSEQ multiplex PCR, the repertoire was profiled, and TCRdb retains in-frame clones only, with some absent. The repertoire includes about 480,000 clones, roughly 90% of them detected once, and approximately 2% sits in the top ten. In germline, CDR1 is SNHLY, CDR2 FYNNEI. Trimming at V came to 8 bases and at J to 7 bases, leaving 13 bases not matched to a gene. The CDR3 runs 15 residues.

This chain links TRBV2 with TRBJ1-2; 10 positions match TRBD1. This receptor was identified in a woman aged 40-49 years who had recovered from COVID-19. The source material was PBMCs or T cells enriched from blood (not recorded which). As DNA, the CDR3 is TGTGCCAGCCAGGACAGGGGGAATTTTGTCGGTGGCTACACCTTC. Its protein is CASQDRGNFVGGYTF.